This T cell receptor beta chain was retrieved from a study of T cells in Graves' hyperthyroidism and ophthalmopathy. Looking at the study overall: Sampling of peripheral blood happened at initial diagnosis, prior to any treatment.

Study-wide results and limits: Clonotypes that were expanded in thyroid above 0.001 mostly appeared in blood too.

Each diagnosis drew on symptoms, thyroxine, TRAb, thyroid ultrasound and orbital computed tomography findings. From approximately 9.5 ml of fresh peripheral blood, PBMCs were isolated. Germline V gene lookup returns CDR1 DFQATT and CDR2 SNEGSKA (reference sequence). The CDR3 extends over 14 amino acids. Worth noting for this clonotype: Antigen specificity is unknown. A read error may produce the germline difference seen at one junction end.

Template material for amplifying TCR beta CDR3 regions consisted of RNA transcripts. With the HTBI primer set, the TCR CDR3 went through a first round of RT-PCR. TCRdb fed the multiplex PCR reads into MiXCR, producing one record per CDR3 protein. The repertoire holds approximately 210,000 distinct CDR3 sequences, with roughly 17% as singletons. V gene TRBV20-1 combines with J gene TRBJ1-1, with 7 bases fitting TRBD1. The receptor comes from a man aged 50-59 years with Graves' hyperthyroidism. The sample consisted of blood. This CDR3 is CSAPNQGGNAEAFF. The CDR3 bases are TGCAGTGCTCCCAACCAGGGGGGGAACGCTGAAGCTTTCTTT.